This T cell receptor (beta chain) was captured in a study of blood T cell repertoires in COVID-19. Original handling: Nucleated cell number was recorded as an estimate derived from reference gene primer amplification. Repertoires were generated with immunoSEQ multiplex PCR, while TCRdb's copy carries only in-frame clones and drops some. V, J and clone size derive from that table, while D and trimming were established from the DNA sequence. The sample shows 350,000 to 450,000 clones, less than 85% of them seen only once. This clone was seen only once. Germline assignment: CDR1 SGHTS and CDR2 YDEGEE. This CDR3 has 17 residues. V was cut by 0 bases and J by 0 bases, with 13 bases left in between.

This receptor was identified in a woman under 30 with acute or convalescent COVID-19. This chain uses TRBV5-8 with TRBJ2-4; no clear D gene. Sample: peripheral blood. The CDR3 spells CASSLGSTSIAKNIQYF. The CDR3 coding sequence is TGTGCCAGCAGCTTGGGTAGTACGTCTATAGCCAAAAACATTCAGTACTTC.